The 18 T cell receptor beta chains below come from one sample, sequenced in a study of T cell responses to AZD1222 COVID-19 vaccine. The table came from immunoSEQ multiplex PCR; TCRdb's copy has only in-frame clones and leaves some out. The sample has some 150,000 clones; roughly nine tenths are singletons. The material sequenced was peripheral blood, taken on day 0 of MenACWY control vaccination. The receptors derive from an adult in good health.

The rearrangement uses TRBV29-1 and TRBJ1-1, with no clear D. Trimming cost V 7 bases and J 0 bases, with 12 bases left between them. This CDR3 is built from 13 residues. Germline CDR1 reads SQVTM; CDR2 reads ANQGSEA. The DNA of the CDR3 is TGCAGCGCCCTCGGCCATCTGAACACTGAAGCTTTCTTT. Its protein is CSALGHLNTEAFF.

This sequence joins TRBV30 and TRBJ1-5, with D perhaps matching TRBD1 (5 bases). The germline gives CDR1 GTSNPN, CDR2 SVGIG (reference sequence). V was pared by 2 bases and J by 6 bases, with 11 bases between. This CDR3 contains 13 residues. The CDR3 loop is CAWSPGTPQPQHF. The CDR3, as DNA: TGTGCCTGGAGTCCAGGGACCCCTCAGCCCCAGCATTTT. The whole variable domain, filled in from reference TRBV30 and TRBJ1-5, reads SQTIHQWPATLVQPVGSPLSLECTVEGTSNPNLYWYRQAAGRGLQLLFYSVGIGQISSEVPQNLSASRPQDRQFILSSKKLLLSDSGFYLCAWSPGTPQPQHFGDGTRLSIL.

The V and J genes are TRBV6-5 and TRBJ1-3, with unresolved D. Looked up from germline, CDR1 is MNHEY and CDR2 is SVGAGI. V lost 10 bases, J lost 4 bases, and 8 bases lay in between. The CDR3 has 11 residues. The CDR3 DNA reads TGTGCCACCGCGCAGGGAAACACCATATATTTT. This sequence encodes CATAQGNTIYF.

V and J are TRBV19 and TRBJ1-5, with 12 nucleotides matching TRBD1. Looked up from germline, CDR1 is LNHDA and CDR2 is SQIVND (reference sequence). The CDR3 totals 17 residues. Trimming at V came to 7 bases and at J to 1 base, leaving 8 bases not matched to a gene. CDR3 residues: CASTGDRGRVSNQPQHF. As DNA, the CDR3 is TGTGCCAGTACCGGGGACAGGGGGCGCGTAAGCAATCAGCCCCAGCATTTT. Complete variable domain (other parts from reference TRBV19 and TRBJ1-5): DGGITQSPKYLFRKEGQNVTLSCEQNLNHDAMYWYRQDPGQGLRLIYYSQIVNDFQKGDIAEGYSVSREKKESFPLTVTSAQKNPTAFYLCASTGDRGRVSNQPQHFGDGTRLSIL.

This clone has more than one count but fewer than ten. The rearrangement uses TRBV3-1 (or the pseudogene TRBV3-2) and TRBJ1-6; 7 nucleotides match TRBD1. The germline CDR1 and CDR2 sequences are LGHDT and YNNKEL (reference sequence). This CDR3 is 15 amino acids long. J was trimmed by 9 bases and V by 4 bases; bases with no gene match: 9. As DNA, the CDR3 is TGTGCCAGCAGCCCGCGACAGGGCGTGAGTTCACCCCTCCACTTT. This translates into CASSPRQGVSSPLHF.

The V call is TRBV19, the J call TRBJ2-5; D gene ambiguous. The CDR3 runs to 14 residues. Germline V lookup: CDR1 LNHDA, CDR2 SQIVND (reference sequence). V lost 3 bases and J 1 base, leaving 9 bases between the germline ends. CDR3 sequence: CASSMMWAQETQYF. CDR3 coding DNA: TGTGCCAGTAGTATGATGTGGGCCCAAGAGACCCAGTACTTC.

CDR3 coding DNA: TGTGCCAGCAGCCCGGGATGGGAGCGGGCTAACGAGCAGTACTTC. Its protein is CASSPGWERANEQYF. The chain links TRBV7-2 to TRBJ2-7, with a weak D call TRBD2 (6 bases). CDR1 and CDR2 from the germline V gene are SGHTA and FQGNSA. CDR3 length equals 15 residues. The germline V and J ends were trimmed by 5 bases and 5 bases, with 19 bases remaining between them.

This clone was detected once. The chain uses TRBV7-6 and TRBJ1-1; D unresolved. Between the trimmed V and J ends, which lost 3 bases and 1 base, there was a span of 6 bases. CDR1 SGHVS and CDR2 FNYEAQ come from the germline V gene. The CDR3 covers 13 residues. Written as DNA, the CDR3 is TGTGCCAGCAGCTTTACGGCGAACACTGAAGCTTTCTTT. As protein: CASSFTANTEAFF.

The gene calls are TRBV27 and TRBJ1-2; no definite D call. Per germline, CDR1 MNHEY and CDR2 SMNVEV (reference sequence). V was cut by 5 bases and J by 2 bases, with 15 bases left in between. The CDR3 covers 15 residues. The CDR3 region has the DNA TGTGCCAGCAGTCTCTCCGAGGGAGGGAACTATGGCTACACCTTC. This codes for CASSLSEGGNYGYTF.

This clone was recorded only once. V and J are TRBV2 and TRBJ1-5; D is unclear. Germline V CDR1 and CDR2: SNHLY, FYNNEI. Trimming shortened V by 3 bases and J by 1 base, and 4 bases separated the two germline ends. CDR3 length equals 13 residues. The CDR3 here is CASSDNSNQPQHF. CDR3 DNA sequence: TGTGCCAGCAGTGATAACAGCAATCAGCCCCAGCATTTT.

The chain recombines TRBV9 with TRBJ1-5; no reliable D call. This CDR3 contains 13 residues. Germline V gene sequence: CDR1 SGDLS, CDR2 YYNGEE. V lost 0 bases and J lost 3, with 4 bases in between. DNA for the CDR3: TGTGCCAGCAGCGTAGCTGACAATCAGCCCCAGCATTTT. Amino acids: CASSVADNQPQHF.

The rearrangement links TRBV19 to TRBJ1-5; 9 nucleotides agree with TRBD1. V lost 8 bases and J lost 3; bases outside the gene matches: 8. Germline V gives CDR1 LNHDA, CDR2 SQIVND (reference sequence). This CDR3 comprises 15 residues. The CDR3 loop is CASGRRDRDNQPQHF. In DNA, the CDR3 is TGTGCCAGTGGACGCCGGGACAGGGACAATCAGCCCCAGCATTTT.

The chain joins TRBV9 to TRBJ1-1, with unresolved D. Germline values: CDR1 SGDLS, CDR2 YYNGEE. Trimming left V 2 bases short and J 1 base short, with 9 bases between. The CDR3 sequence is 14 residues long. The chain's CDR3 is CASSVTAGNTEAFF. The CDR3 nucleotides read TGTGCCAGCAGCGTCACCGCAGGGAACACTGAAGCTTTCTTT.

The CDR3 nucleotides are TGCGCCAGCAGGGGGTACGACAGGGTGGAGTACTTC. Its translation is CASRGYDRVEYF. The genes are TRBV5-1 and TRBJ2-7, with 7 bases aligning to TRBD1. This CDR3 is 12 amino acids long. Trimming took 5 bases from V and 11 from J; bases not matched to a gene: 10. The V gene's germline CDR1 is SGHRS and CDR2 YFSETQ.

This rearrangement joins TRBV9 to TRBJ1-4; 8 bases are a match to TRBD1. The germline gives CDR1 SGDLS, CDR2 YYNGEE. The CDR3 is 14 amino acids. V lost 2 bases and J lost 3; bases outside the gene matches: 0. Here the CDR3 reads CASSVTGANEKLFF. As DNA, the CDR3 is TGTGCCAGCAGCGTGACAGGGGCTAATGAAAAACTGTTTTTT.

This clone was seen just once. V usage is TRBV6-5 and J usage is TRBJ1-4, with 7 bases matching TRBD1. With V trimmed by 0 bases and J by 5 bases, 3 bases remained unmatched. CDR1 and CDR2 from the germline V gene are MNHEY and SVGAGI. The CDR3 has 15 residues. CDR3 coding DNA: TGTGCCAGCAGTTACTCCAGGGGGGGAAATGAAAAACTGTTTTTT. Encoded protein: CASSYSRGGNEKLFF.

J is TRBJ1-2 and V is TRBV5-1; 9 positions match TRBD1. V dropped 3 bases and J dropped 7; count of bases not matched to a gene: 10. The CDR3 totals 15 residues. CDR1 and CDR2 (germline): SGHRS, YFSETQ. CDR3 amino acids: CASSSRTGERCGYTF. For the CDR3, the DNA is TGCGCCAGCAGCTCCCGGACAGGGGAGAGGTGTGGCTACACCTTC.

V usage is TRBV5-1 and J usage is TRBJ2-3, with D tentatively TRBD2 (6 bases). The CDR3 consists of 14 residues. Trimming shortened V by 3 bases and J by 0 bases, and 8 bases separated the two germline ends. CDR1 is SGHRS, CDR2 YFSETQ, per germline. The CDR3 nucleotides read TGCGCCAGCAGCTGGGACTCTAGCACAGATACGCAGTATTTT. It codes for CASSWDSSTDTQYF.